At least ten counts were recorded for the clone carrying this T cell receptor beta chain. This entry belongs to a study of human T cells and chemical hapten exposure. The library tagged individual cDNA molecules with unique molecular identifiers. TCRdb passed the RACE reads through MiXCR, listing each CDR3 protein once. The repertoire consists of a few hundred thousand distinct CDR3 sequences, with 4% to 5.5% occurring once and the leading ten covering over 2%. Time point in this sample: patch test 1, 2 weeks after DPC sensitization. Treatment indicated: therapeutic diphenylcyclopropenone sensitization with weekly scalp DPC. Blood draws preceded each patch test application. Trimming cost V 3 bases and J 2 bases, with 11 bases left between them. This CDR3 comprises 14 residues. The germline V gene encodes CDR1 SGHAT and CDR2 FQNNGV.

The material was whole blood, obtained in connection with sensitization to the hapten diphenylcyclopropenone (DPC). The TCR originated in a woman aged 45-65 years with alopecia areata. Some clones in this sample may be carry-over from other donors' samples. V and J are TRBV11-2 and TRBJ2-7, with D tentatively TRBD1 (6 bases). CDR3 protein: CASSLGAGTYEQYF. CDR3 bases: TGTGCCAGCAGCTTGGGGGCCGGGACCTACGAGCAGTACTTC.